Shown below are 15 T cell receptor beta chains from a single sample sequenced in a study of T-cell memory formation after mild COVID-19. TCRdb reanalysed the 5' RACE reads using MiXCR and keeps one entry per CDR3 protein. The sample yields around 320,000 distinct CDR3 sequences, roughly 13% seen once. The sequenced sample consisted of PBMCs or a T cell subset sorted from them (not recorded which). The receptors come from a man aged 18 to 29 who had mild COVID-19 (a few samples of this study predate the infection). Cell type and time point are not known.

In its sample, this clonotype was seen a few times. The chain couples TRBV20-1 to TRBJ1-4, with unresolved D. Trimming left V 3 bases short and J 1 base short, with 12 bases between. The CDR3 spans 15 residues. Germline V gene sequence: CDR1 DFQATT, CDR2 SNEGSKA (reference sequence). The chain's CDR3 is CSASRSGLTNEKLFF. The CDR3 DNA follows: TGCAGTGCTAGCCGTTCTGGCCTAACTAATGAAAAACTGTTTTTT.

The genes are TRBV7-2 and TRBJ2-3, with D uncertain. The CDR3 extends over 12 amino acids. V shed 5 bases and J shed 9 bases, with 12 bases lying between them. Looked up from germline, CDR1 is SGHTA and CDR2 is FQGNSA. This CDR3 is CASSPFDDTQYF. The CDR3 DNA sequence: TGTGCCAGCAGCCCATTTGACGACACGCAGTATTTT.

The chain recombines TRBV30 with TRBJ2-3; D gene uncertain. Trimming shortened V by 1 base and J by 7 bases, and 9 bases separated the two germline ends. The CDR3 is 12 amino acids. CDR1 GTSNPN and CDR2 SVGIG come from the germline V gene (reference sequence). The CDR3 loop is CAWSGYEHTQYF. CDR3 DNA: TGTGCCTGGAGTGGCTACGAGCATACGCAGTATTTT.

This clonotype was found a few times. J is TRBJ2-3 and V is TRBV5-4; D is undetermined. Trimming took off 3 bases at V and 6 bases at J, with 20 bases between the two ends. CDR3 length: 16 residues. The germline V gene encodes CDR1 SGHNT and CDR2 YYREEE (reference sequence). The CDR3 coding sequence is TGTGCCAGCAGCTACGACAAGGACCTCCTCGGGGATACGCAGTATTTT. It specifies CASSYDKDLLGDTQYF.

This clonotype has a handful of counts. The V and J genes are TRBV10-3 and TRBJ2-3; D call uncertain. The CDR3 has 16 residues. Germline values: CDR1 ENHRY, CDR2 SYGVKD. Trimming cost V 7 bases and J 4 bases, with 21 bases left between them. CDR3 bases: TGTGCCATCAAAGAATCTCGCGTAGCAGGTCCAGATACGCAGTATTTT. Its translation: CAIKESRVAGPDTQYF.

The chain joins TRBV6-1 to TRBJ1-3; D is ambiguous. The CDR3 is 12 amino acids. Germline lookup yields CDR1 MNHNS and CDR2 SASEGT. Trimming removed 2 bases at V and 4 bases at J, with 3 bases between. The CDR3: CASSEKGNTIYF. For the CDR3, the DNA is TGTGCCAGCAGTGAAAAAGGAAACACCATATATTTT.

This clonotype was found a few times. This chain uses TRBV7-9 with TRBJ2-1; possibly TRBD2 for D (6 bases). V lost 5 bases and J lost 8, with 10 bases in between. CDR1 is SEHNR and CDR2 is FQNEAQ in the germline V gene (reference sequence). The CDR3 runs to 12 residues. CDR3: CASSREAHEQFF. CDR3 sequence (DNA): TGTGCCAGCAGCAGGGAGGCACATGAGCAGTTCTTC.

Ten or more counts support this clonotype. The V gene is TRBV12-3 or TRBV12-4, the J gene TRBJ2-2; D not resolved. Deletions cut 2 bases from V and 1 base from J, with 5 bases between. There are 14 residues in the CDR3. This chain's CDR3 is CASSLNQNTGELFF. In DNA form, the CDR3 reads TGTGCCAGCAGTTTAAACCAGAACACCGGGGAGCTGTTTTTT.

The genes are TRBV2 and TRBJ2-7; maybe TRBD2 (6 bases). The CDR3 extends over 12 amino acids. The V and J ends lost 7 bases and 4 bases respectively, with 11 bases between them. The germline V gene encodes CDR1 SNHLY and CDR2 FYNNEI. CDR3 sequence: CASKEGRYEQYF. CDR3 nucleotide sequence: TGTGCCAGCAAGGAGGGGAGGTACGAGCAGTACTTC.

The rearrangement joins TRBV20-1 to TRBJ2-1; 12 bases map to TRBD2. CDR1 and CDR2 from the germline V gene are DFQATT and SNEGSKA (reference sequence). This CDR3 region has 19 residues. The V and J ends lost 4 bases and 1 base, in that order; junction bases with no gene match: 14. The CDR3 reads CSAKLLAGGPLSSYNEQFF. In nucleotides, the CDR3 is TGCAGTGCTAAGCTACTAGCGGGGGGCCCTTTGTCATCCTACAATGAGCAGTTCTTC.

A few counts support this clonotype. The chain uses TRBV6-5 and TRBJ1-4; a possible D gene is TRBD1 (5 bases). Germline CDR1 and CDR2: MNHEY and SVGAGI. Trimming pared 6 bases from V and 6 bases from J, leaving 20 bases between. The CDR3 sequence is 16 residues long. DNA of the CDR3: TGTGCCAGCAGCCGGACCGGGATAGGGGCGGATGAAAAACTGTTTTTT. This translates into CASSRTGIGADEKLFF.

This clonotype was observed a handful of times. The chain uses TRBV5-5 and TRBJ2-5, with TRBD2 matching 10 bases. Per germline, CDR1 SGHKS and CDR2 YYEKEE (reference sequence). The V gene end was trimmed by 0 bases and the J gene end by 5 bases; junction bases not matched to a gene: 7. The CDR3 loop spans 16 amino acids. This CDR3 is CASSLAIAGGTETQYF. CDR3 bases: TGTGCCAGCAGCTTGGCGATAGCGGGGGGTACGGAGACCCAGTACTTC.

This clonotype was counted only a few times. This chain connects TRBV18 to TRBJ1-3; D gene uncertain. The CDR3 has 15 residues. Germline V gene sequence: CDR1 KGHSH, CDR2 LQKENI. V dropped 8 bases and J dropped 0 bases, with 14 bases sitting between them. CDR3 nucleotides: TGTGCCAGCACCGTCACGTCTCTCTCTGGAAACACCATATATTTT. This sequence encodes CASTVTSLSGNTIYF.

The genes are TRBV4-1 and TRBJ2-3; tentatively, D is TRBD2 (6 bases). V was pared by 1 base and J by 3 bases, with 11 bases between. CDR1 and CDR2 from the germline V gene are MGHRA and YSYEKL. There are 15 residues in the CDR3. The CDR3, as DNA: TGCGCCAGCAGCCAAGCCCAGACTAGGACAGATACGCAGTATTTT. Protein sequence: CASSQAQTRTDTQYF.

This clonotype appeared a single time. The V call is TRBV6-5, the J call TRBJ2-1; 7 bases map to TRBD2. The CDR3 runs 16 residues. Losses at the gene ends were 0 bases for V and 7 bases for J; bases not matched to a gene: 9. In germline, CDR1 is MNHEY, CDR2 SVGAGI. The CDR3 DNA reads TGTGCCAGCAGTTACTCGGCCTCCGGGGGAGGGAATGAGCAGTTCTTC. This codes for CASSYSASGGGNEQFF.